One sample yielded the 22 T cell receptor beta chains listed below, sequenced in a study of post-analysis software for immune sequencing data. Study results and limitations: Controls had lower frequencies than patients of four or five TRBV segments, which included TRBV5-6, TRBV5-1 and TRBV20-1.

Antigen specificity for these receptors is unknown. Tagging with unique molecular identifiers was a feature of the TCR beta cDNA libraries. One entry per CDR3 protein results from TCRdb running MiXCR on the PCR reads. The repertoire holds 650,000 to 850,000 distinct CDR3 sequences, with about 57% as singletons. Input material: blood. These receptors all come from a girl aged 5 to 17 with multiple sclerosis.

This rearrangement joins TRBV20-1 to TRBJ2-1; 10 positions match TRBD2. Germline V gene lookup returns CDR1 DFQATT and CDR2 SNEGSKA (reference sequence). Unmatched junction bases numbered 11, after V lost 6 bases and J lost 3 bases. The CDR3 runs 16 residues. CDR3 residues: CSATRTSGTVYNEQFF. The CDR3, as DNA: TGCAGTGCCACACGCACTAGCGGGACCGTCTACAATGAGCAGTTCTTC.

This clonotype turned up a few times. CDR3 sequence reads: CASSLDRGRGQETQYF. CDR3 DNA: TGCGCCAGCAGCTTGGACAGGGGGCGAGGTCAAGAGACCCAGTACTTC. The chain combines TRBV5-1 with TRBJ2-5, with TRBD1 identical over 9 bases. V dropped 0 bases and J dropped 2; count of bases not matched to a gene: 5. Germline CDR1 SGHRS, CDR2 YFSETQ. The CDR3 has 16 amino acids.

The chain combines TRBV12-3 or TRBV12-4 with TRBJ2-7; no definite D call. The V end lost 2 bases, the J end lost 5 bases, and 7 bases lay between the germline ends. The CDR3 loop spans 12 amino acids. The CDR3 nucleotides read TGTGCCAGCAGTTTAACCCTTGACGAGCAGTACTTC. Encoded protein: CASSLTLDEQYF.

The chain combines TRBV20-1 with TRBJ2-7; D possibly uses TRBD1 or TRBD2 (5 bases each). The V gene lost 0 bases and the J gene lost 3 bases, with 15 bases spanning the gap. Germline values: CDR1 DFQATT, CDR2 SNEGSKA (reference sequence). The CDR3 runs to 15 residues. The CDR3 reads CSARDRATGLYEQYF. CDR3 in DNA: TGCAGTGCTAGAGATCGCGCCACAGGACTCTACGAGCAGTACTTC.

In DNA form, the CDR3 reads TGCGCCAGCAGCTTGGGCAGGGGGGCCGGAGATACGCAGTATTTT. Translating it yields CASSLGRGAGDTQYF. The rearrangement uses TRBV5-1 and TRBJ2-3, with a weak D call TRBD1 (7 bases). Trimming removed 0 bases from V and 5 bases from J, with 13 bases in between. CDR1 SGHRS and CDR2 YFSETQ come from the germline V gene. There are 15 residues in the CDR3. The whole variable domain, filled in from reference TRBV5-1 and TRBJ2-3, reads KAGVTQTPRYLIKTRGQQVTLSCSPISGHRSVSWYQQTPGQGLQFLFEYFSETQRNKGNFPGRFSGRQFSNSRSEMNVSTLELGDSALYLCASSLGRGAGDTQYFGPGTRLTVL.

The chain has TRBV10-3 and TRBJ2-7, with 8 bases fitting TRBD1. The germline V gene has CDR1 ENHRY and CDR2 SYGVKD. Trimming at V came to 4 bases and at J to 2 bases, leaving 13 bases not matched to a gene. The CDR3 covers 17 residues. CDR3 bases: TGTGCCATCAGTGTAGATAGCCGGGACAGGAGAACCTACGAGCAGTACTTC. Residues: CAISVDSRDRRTYEQYF.

V and J are TRBV2 and TRBJ1-1, with 12 bases identical to TRBD1. This CDR3 region has 16 residues. With 7 bases clipped from V and 6 bases from J, the junction kept 12 bases outside the gene matches. Germline CDR1 is SNHLY and CDR2 is FYNNEI. The CDR3, as DNA: TGTGCCAGCAAAAGGGGGACAGGGGGCGCGAGGGCTGAAGCTTTCTTT. As protein: CASKRGTGGARAEAFF.

The J gene is TRBJ1-6, the V gene TRBV5-1; TRBD1 agrees at 9 bases. CDR1 is SGHRS, CDR2 YFSETQ, per germline. V gave up 9 bases and J gave up 5 bases; unmatched junction bases: 3. CDR3 length equals 13 residues. DNA for the CDR3: TGCGCCACACGGACAGGGGATAATTCACCCCTCCACTTT. Encoded protein: CATRTGDNSPLHF.

This clonotype was counted a single time. The chain is built from TRBV7-2 and TRBJ2-2; D is perhaps TRBD2 (6 bases). Trimming left V 5 bases short and J 0 bases short, with 16 bases between. Germline V gives CDR1 SGHTA, CDR2 FQGNSA. This CDR3 has 17 amino acids. In DNA form, the CDR3 reads TGTGCCAGCAGCCTATTGCCGGGAGACGCGAACACCGGGGAGCTGTTTTTT. Its translation: CASSLLPGDANTGELFF.

V usage is TRBV12-3 or TRBV12-4 and J usage is TRBJ2-5; 7 bases line up with TRBD2. V trimming: 3 bases; J trimming: 4 bases; junction bases outside the gene matches: 8. This CDR3 is built from 15 residues. CDR3 bases: TGTGCCAGCAGTTTGGGACTAATTCCAGGAGAGACCCAGTACTTC. Translation: CASSLGLIPGETQYF.

Here the CDR3 DNA reads TGTGCCAGCAGTGAAGGAGGGCTCTCCTACGAGCAGTACTTC. Translated, it gives CASSEGGLSYEQYF. This sequence joins TRBV25-1 and TRBJ2-7; weak D call: TRBD2 (6 bases). Germline V gene sequence: CDR1 MGHDK, CDR2 SYGVNS. This CDR3 region has 14 residues. Trimming shortened V by 2 bases and J by 0 bases, and 8 bases separated the two germline ends.

The chain employs TRBV12-3 or TRBV12-4 and TRBJ1-1; no reliable D call. The CDR3 spans 14 residues. V was cut by 3 bases and J by 10 bases, with 18 bases left in between. CDR3 coding DNA: TGTGCCAGCAGTTTTGCCCGCGATAGTTCTCGAGCTTTCTTT. It codes for CASSFARDSSRAFF.

The chain carries TRBV3-1 and TRBJ1-2; 7 positions agree with TRBD1. The CDR3 contains 14 residues. Germline CDR1 LGHDT, CDR2 YNNKEL (reference sequence). Unmatched junction bases numbered 7, after V lost 2 bases and J lost 7 bases. The CDR3 reads CASSQYKGGGGYTF. The CDR3 bases are TGTGCCAGCAGCCAATATAAAGGGGGCGGTGGCTACACCTTC.

V is TRBV12-3 or TRBV12-4 and J is TRBJ1-2; TRBD1 agrees at 7 bases. This CDR3 is 15 amino acids long. V was pared by 2 bases and J by 6 bases, with 9 bases of the junction left unmatched. In DNA, the CDR3 is TGTGCCAGCAGTTTACGCAGACAGGGTGAGGATGGCTACACCTTC. This gives the protein CASSLRRQGEDGYTF.

The chain carries TRBV4-1 and TRBJ2-7, with a possible D match to TRBD1 (5 bases). The CDR3 sequence is 15 residues long. Looked up from germline, CDR1 is MGHRA and CDR2 is YSYEKL. The ends were cut back, 3 bases at V and 2 bases at J, with 14 bases in the middle. CDR3 in DNA: TGCGCCAGCAGCCACCTGATGGGGCAGCCCTACGAGCAGTACTTC. Amino acids: CASSHLMGQPYEQYF.

J is TRBJ2-1 and V is TRBV2, with TRBD2 matching over 10 bases. Germline CDR1 SNHLY, CDR2 FYNNEI. The CDR3 runs to 19 residues. Trimming took 0 bases from V and 5 from J; bases not matched to a gene: 13. The CDR3 loop is CASSEAAVWLAGADNEQFF. The CDR3 DNA sequence: TGTGCCAGCAGTGAAGCCGCAGTCTGGCTAGCGGGGGCTGACAATGAGCAGTTCTTC.

The J gene is TRBJ2-7, the V gene TRBV27, with TRBD1 matching 7 bases. Germline CDR1 and CDR2: MNHEY and SMNVEV (reference sequence). J was trimmed by 0 bases and V by 8 bases; bases with no gene match: 7. This CDR3 comprises 14 residues. In DNA, the CDR3 is TGTGCCAGCGGAGGACAGGAGAGCTCCTACGAGCAGTACTTC. It yields the protein CASGGQESSYEQYF.

This clonotype was picked up a small number of times. The chain links TRBV5-1 to TRBJ2-7; possibly TRBD1 for D (6 bases). The CDR3 contains 16 residues. The V gene's germline CDR1 is SGHRS and CDR2 YFSETQ. Trimming pared 0 bases from V and 3 bases from J, leaving 16 bases between. The CDR3 sequence: CASSLAPTGQGYEQYF. CDR3 DNA sequence: TGCGCCAGCAGCTTGGCCCCAACAGGGCAGGGCTACGAGCAGTACTTC.

V and J are TRBV15 and TRBJ2-1, with 7 nucleotides matching TRBD1. This CDR3 comprises 15 residues. Trimming at V came to 3 bases and at J to 3 bases, leaving 5 bases not matched to a gene. From germline, CDR1 is LNHNV and CDR2 YYDKDF (reference sequence). The CDR3 loop is CATSRIGGYYNEQFF. The CDR3 coding sequence is TGTGCCACCAGCAGGATAGGGGGCTACTACAATGAGCAGTTCTTC.

The J gene is TRBJ2-7, the V gene TRBV12-3 or TRBV12-4; 8 nucleotides match TRBD2. With V trimmed by 7 bases and J by 2 bases, 7 bases remained unmatched. The CDR3 runs to 14 residues. DNA for the CDR3: TGTGCCAGCAAATCCGGGACTAGGCCCTACGAGCAGTACTTC. This translates into CASKSGTRPYEQYF.

The chain links TRBV5-1 to TRBJ2-1; perhaps TRBD1 as D (5 bases). V was trimmed by 1 base and J by 0 bases, leaving 8 bases between them. CDR3 length equals 15 residues. Per germline, CDR1 SGHRS and CDR2 YFSETQ. CDR3 protein: CASSLITGSYNEQFF. CDR3 nucleotides: TGCGCCAGCAGCTTGATCACAGGCTCCTACAATGAGCAGTTCTTC.

CDR3 residues: CAISLRGSGGAQTYEQYF. The CDR3 DNA reads as TGTGCCATCAGTCTCCGAGGGAGCGGGGGGGCCCAGACCTACGAGCAGTACTTC. The gene calls are TRBV10-3 and TRBJ2-7, with TRBD2 matching over 10 bases. The germline CDR1 and CDR2 sequences are ENHRY and SYGVKD. The CDR3 covers 18 residues. The V segment lost 5 bases and the J segment 2 bases; nucleotides outside the gene matches: 15.